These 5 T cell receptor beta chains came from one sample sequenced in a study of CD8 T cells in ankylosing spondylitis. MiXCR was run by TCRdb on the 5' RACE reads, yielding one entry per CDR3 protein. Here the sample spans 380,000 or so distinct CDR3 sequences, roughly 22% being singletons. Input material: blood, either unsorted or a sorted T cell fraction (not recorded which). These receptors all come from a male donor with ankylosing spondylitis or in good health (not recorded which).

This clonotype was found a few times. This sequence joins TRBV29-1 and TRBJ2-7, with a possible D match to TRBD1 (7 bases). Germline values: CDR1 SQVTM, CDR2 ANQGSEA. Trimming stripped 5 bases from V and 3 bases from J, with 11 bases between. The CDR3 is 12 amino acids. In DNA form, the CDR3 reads TGCAGCGTTTCAGGGGGGTTCTACGAGCAGTACTTC. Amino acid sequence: CSVSGGFYEQYF.

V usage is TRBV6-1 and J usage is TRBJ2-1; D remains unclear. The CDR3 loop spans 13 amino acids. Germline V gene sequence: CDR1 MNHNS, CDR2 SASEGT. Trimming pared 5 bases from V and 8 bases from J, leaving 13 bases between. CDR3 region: CASSQVPKDEQFF. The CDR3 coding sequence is TGTGCCAGCAGTCAGGTCCCGAAAGATGAGCAGTTCTTC.

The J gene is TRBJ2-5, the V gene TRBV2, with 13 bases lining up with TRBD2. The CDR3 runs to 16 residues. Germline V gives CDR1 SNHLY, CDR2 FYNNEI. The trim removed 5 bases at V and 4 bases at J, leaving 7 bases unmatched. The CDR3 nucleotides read TGTGCCAGCAGTTGGACTAGCGGGGGTATTAGAGAGACCCAGTACTTC. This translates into CASSWTSGGIRETQYF.

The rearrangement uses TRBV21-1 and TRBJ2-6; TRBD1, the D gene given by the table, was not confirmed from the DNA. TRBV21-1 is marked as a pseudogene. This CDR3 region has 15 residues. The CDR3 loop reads CASWDPNTGANVLTF. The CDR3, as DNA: TGTGCCAGTTGGGACCCGAATACTGGGGCCAACGTCCTGACTTTC.

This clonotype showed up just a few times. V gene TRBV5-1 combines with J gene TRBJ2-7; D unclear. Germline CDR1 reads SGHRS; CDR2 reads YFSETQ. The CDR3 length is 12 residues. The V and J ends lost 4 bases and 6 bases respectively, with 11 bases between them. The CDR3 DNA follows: TGCGCCAGCAGCCTCACTTCCGCCGAGCAGTACTTC. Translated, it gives CASSLTSAEQYF.